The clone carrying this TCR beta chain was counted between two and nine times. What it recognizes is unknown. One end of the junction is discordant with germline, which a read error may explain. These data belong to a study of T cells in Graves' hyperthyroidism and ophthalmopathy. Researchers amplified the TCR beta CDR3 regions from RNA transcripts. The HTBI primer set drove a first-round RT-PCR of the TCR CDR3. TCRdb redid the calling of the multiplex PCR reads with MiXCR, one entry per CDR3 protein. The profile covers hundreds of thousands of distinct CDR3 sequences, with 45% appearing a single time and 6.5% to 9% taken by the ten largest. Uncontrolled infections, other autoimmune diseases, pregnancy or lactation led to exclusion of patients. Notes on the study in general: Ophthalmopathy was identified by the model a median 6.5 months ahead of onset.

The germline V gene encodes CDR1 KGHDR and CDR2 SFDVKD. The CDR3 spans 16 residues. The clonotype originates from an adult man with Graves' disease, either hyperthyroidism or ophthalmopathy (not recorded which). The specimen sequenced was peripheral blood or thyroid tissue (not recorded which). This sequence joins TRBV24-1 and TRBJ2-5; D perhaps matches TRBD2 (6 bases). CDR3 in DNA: TGTGCCAGCAGTGCCCTCACCGGGGGACCGACGGAGACCCAGTACTTC. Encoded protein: CASSALTGGPTETQYF.